The present T cell receptor beta chain was sequenced within a study of blood T cell repertoires in COVID-19. The method was immunoSEQ multiplex PCR; TCRdb's version includes in-frame clones alone and lacks a portion of them. The sample includes more than 65,000 clones, under 95% of them seen just once. Germline V gene lookup returns CDR1 MNHEY and CDR2 SVGAGI. J was trimmed by 1 base and V by 0 bases; bases with no gene match: 2. This CDR3 contains 15 residues. Sequencing was carried out using peripheral blood. This receptor was obtained from a human donor in a cohort sampled during active COVID-19. The genes are TRBV6-5 and TRBJ1-2; TRBD1 aligns across 7 bases. CDR3 residues: CASSYSQGYNYGYTF. CDR3 bases: TGTGCCAGCAGTTACTCACAGGGGTATAACTATGGCTACACCTTC.